What follows is one T cell receptor beta chain and its context. This specimen belongs to a study of blood T cell repertoires in COVID-19. CDR3 length: 16 residues. Germline V gene lookup returns CDR1 SGHVS and CDR2 FNYEAQ. V gave up 6 bases and J gave up 5 bases; unmatched junction bases: 10. Original data processing: Amplifying reference gene primers gave estimates of nucleated cell counts. Some clones are missing from TCRdb's copy, which holds only in-frame ones; the method was immunoSEQ multiplex PCR. V and J calls and clone size are copied from that table; D and trimming were computed from the DNA. Found here are about 130,000 clones, 80% of them singletons; the top ten hold approximately 2%.

The clonotype comes from an older man with acute or convalescent COVID-19. The sample taken for sequencing was peripheral blood. The V gene is TRBV7-6, the J gene TRBJ1-4; the match to TRBD1 covers 9 bases. CDR3 in amino acids: CASSSTGGTVNEKLFF. The CDR3 DNA follows: TGTGCCAGCAGTTCAACAGGGGGCACGGTGAATGAAAAACTGTTTTTT. Using reference TRBV7-6 and TRBJ1-4 for the parts outside the CDR3, the full variable domain is GAGVSQSPRYKVTKRGQDVALRCDPISGHVSLYWYRQALGQGPEFLTYFNYEAQQDKSGLPNDRFSAERPEGSISTLTIQRTEQRDSAMYRCASSSTGGTVNEKLFFGSGTQLSVL.